This entry lists 6 T cell receptor beta chains sequenced from one sample in a study of blood T cell repertoires in COVID-19. The protocol was immunoSEQ multiplex PCR, while the TCRdb copy is restricted to in-frame clones and leaves out a portion. The table has about 100,000 clones, about 87% seen once; the top ten hold approximately 10%. Input material: peripheral blood. The receptors stem from a woman in her thirties with acute or convalescent COVID-19.

In its sample, this clone was seen a few times. The rearrangement uses TRBV4-1 and TRBJ1-2, with TRBD1 as a possible D gene (5 bases). The ends were cut back, 2 bases at V and 4 bases at J, with 11 bases in the middle. The germline gives CDR1 MGHRA, CDR2 YSYEKL. The CDR3 contains 14 residues. For the CDR3, the DNA is TGCGCCAGCAGCCAACTGGGGGGAAGCTATGGCTACACCTTC. It is translated as CASSQLGGSYGYTF.

This chain connects TRBV2 to TRBJ1-1; TRBD1 matches at 7 bases. With V trimmed by 9 bases and J by 5 bases, 12 bases remained unmatched. The CDR3 is 14 amino acids. Germline V gene sequence: CDR1 SNHLY, CDR2 FYNNEI. The CDR3 loop reads CARTLQGRGTEAFF. CDR3 nucleotide sequence: TGTGCCAGAACTCTACAGGGGCGAGGAACTGAAGCTTTCTTT.

The chain employs TRBV13 and TRBJ2-1, with 8 bases identical to TRBD2. J was trimmed by 6 bases and V by 0 bases; bases with no gene match: 7. The germline gives CDR1 PRHDT, CDR2 FYEKMQ (reference sequence). This CDR3 is built from 16 residues. CDR3 sequence reads: CASSLGSGTRGNEQFF. The CDR3 DNA sequence: TGTGCCAGCAGCTTAGGAAGCGGGACTAGGGGCAATGAGCAGTTCTTC.

The chain is built from TRBV5-5 and TRBJ2-1, with TRBD1 as a possible D gene (5 bases). This CDR3 region has 17 residues. Germline CDR1 SGHKS, CDR2 YYEKEE (reference sequence). The ends were cut back, 4 bases at V and 8 bases at J, with 25 bases in the middle. CDR3 amino acids: CASSPTNRGGASDEQFF. In nucleotides, the CDR3 is TGTGCCAGCAGCCCAACTAACCGCGGTGGGGCGAGCGATGAGCAGTTCTTC.

The V call is TRBV9, the J call TRBJ1-2; D not resolved. Germline V gives CDR1 SGDLS, CDR2 YYNGEE. The CDR3 covers 15 residues. V shed 4 bases and J shed 7 bases, with 20 bases lying between them. CDR3 sequence (DNA): TGTGCCAGCAGCCCTTCGGAGGATAACTGGGGTGGCTACACCTTC. Protein sequence: CASSPSEDNWGGYTF. Full variable domain (rest looked up from reference TRBV9 and TRBJ1-2): DSGVTQTPKHLITATGQRVTLRCSPRSGDLSVYWYQQSLDQGLQFLIQYYNGEERAKGNILERFSAQQFPDLHSELNLSSLELGDSALYFCASSPSEDNWGGYTFGSGTRLTVV.

This clone showed up just once. The chain uses TRBV9 and TRBJ1-1; D perhaps matches TRBD1 (5 bases). V was cut by 0 bases and J by 5 bases, with 11 bases left in between. The germline gives CDR1 SGDLS, CDR2 YYNGEE. The CDR3 length is 14 residues. Written as DNA, the CDR3 is TGTGCCAGCAGCGTAGCCAGGGCTGGGACTGAAGCTTTCTTT. Its protein is CASSVARAGTEAFF.